This is a list of T cell receptor beta chains from one sample in a study of blood T cell repertoires in COVID-19. The assay was immunoSEQ multiplex PCR, and TCRdb's table has in-frame clones only and misses some. The table includes around 70,000 clones, roughly 80% detected once. The sample taken for sequencing was peripheral blood. The receptors come from a woman at least 80 years old with active or convalescent COVID-19. CDR3s include the opening cysteine and the closing phenylalanine or tryptophan. A D gene is named only where the DNA matches it firmly. Clone size appears in some rows only: once, few, many, or a class for an expanded clone.

d_call,clone_size,j_call,v_call,cdr3_nt,cdr3_aa
TRBD2,-,TRBJ2-1,TRBV28,TGTGCCAGCAGCTGGACTAGCGCCTACAATGAGCAGTTCTTC,CASSWTSAYNEQFF
TRBD1,-,TRBJ2-1,TRBV12-5,TGTGCTAGTGGTCCTGGACAGGGGTTGTCGGATGAGCAGTTCTTC,CASGPGQGLSDEQFF
TRBD2,-,TRBJ2-3,TRBV19,TGTGCCAGTAGAAAGGAAAAAAGCGGGAGGGGCACAGATACGCAGTATTTT,CASRKEKSGRGTDTQYF
TRBD2,few,TRBJ2-1,TRBV7-2,TGTGCCAGCAGCTTAGTCTATTACGGGACTAGCGGCCGCTACAATGAGCAGTTCTTC,CASSLVYYGTSGRYNEQFF
TRBD1,few,TRBJ1-2,TRBV7-9,TGTGCCAGCAGCTCAGGGACAGGGGTAACCTTTGAGGGCTACACCTTC,CASSSGTGVTFEGYTF
-,-,TRBJ2-5,TRBV7-2,TGTGCCAGCAGCTTCAGGGTCCAAGAGACCCAGTACTTC,CASSFRVQETQYF
-,-,TRBJ1-5,TRBV18,TGTGCCAGCTCACCACCAGGGGGCAATCAGCCCCAGCATTTT,CASSPPGGNQPQHF
TRBD1,-,TRBJ1-1,TRBV6-6,TGTGCCAGCAGGAAACAGGGGAAAGACACTGAAGCTTTCTTT,CASRKQGKDTEAFF
TRBD1,-,TRBJ1-5,TRBV30,TGTGCCTGGAGTAGAGATACTCCAGGGGGAAGTAGTAATCAGCCCCAGCATTTT,CAWSRDTPGGSSNQPQHF
-,-,TRBJ1-2,TRBV25-1,TGTGCCAGCAGTGCGGGGGGCGCAGGCTATGGCTACACCTTC,CASSAGGAGYGYTF
TRBD1,-,TRBJ1-6,TRBV6-7,TGTGCCAGCACTTCTCGGGACAGGGATAATTCACCCCTCCACTTT,CASTSRDRDNSPLHF
TRBD1,-,TRBJ1-4,TRBV3-1/TRBV3-2,TGTGCCAGCAGCCCCGGAGTAGGACAGGGGGCAATTAGTGAAAAACTGTTTTTT,CASSPGVGQGAISEKLFF
TRBD2,-,TRBJ2-1,TRBV5-4,TGTGCCAGCAGCTTCACAATAGCGGGAGAGGGTGAGCAGTTCTTC,CASSFTIAGEGEQFF
TRBD2,-,TRBJ2-1,TRBV27,TGTGCCAGCAGTTCCCCCCTGACTAGCGGGAGGACCCGCTCCTACAATGAGCAGTTCTTC,CASSSPLTSGRTRSYNEQFF
-,-,TRBJ2-1,TRBV12-3/TRBV12-4,TGTGCCAGCAGTCACCTCACTACCGATCCCCCGTTCTTC,CASSHLTTDPPFF
TRBD1,-,TRBJ1-6,TRBV28,TGTGCCAGCAGCACTCCCGGACAGGGCGTTAATTCACCCCTCCACTTT,CASSTPGQGVNSPLHF
TRBD1,-,TRBJ2-7,TRBV7-8,TGTGCCAGCAGCTTAAGACAGGGCTACGAGCAGTACTTC,CASSLRQGYEQYF
-,-,TRBJ2-3,TRBV28,TGTGCCAGCAGTTTCCCTCCGCTAGTACTAACACAATACACAGATACGCAGTATTTT,CASSFPPLVLTQYTDTQYF
-,-,TRBJ2-2,TRBV30,TGTGCCTGGAATCTGGCAAACACCGGGGAGCTGTTTTTT,CAWNLANTGELFF
-,-,TRBJ1-4,TRBV6-4,TGTGCCAGCAGTGACTTACAGGGAGCTAATGAAAAACTGTTTTTT,CASSDLQGANEKLFF
-,-,TRBJ1-6,TRBV18,TGTGCCAGCTCACCACAGACAGGCGGCTATAATTCACCCCTCCACTTT,CASSPQTGGYNSPLHF
-,-,TRBJ1-6,TRBV6-5,TGTGCCAGCAGCGCGGGGACCTGGCTACCCCTCCACTTT,CASSAGTWLPLHF
TRBD1,once,TRBJ1-1,TRBV27,TGTGCCAGCAGTTTATACGCAGGGGGCCGGGGCGCTGAAGCTTTCTTT,CASSLYAGGRGAEAFF
-,-,TRBJ1-4,TRBV28,TGTGCCAGCAGTTCCCGTAATGAAAAACTGTTTTTT,CASSSRNEKLFF
TRBD2,-,TRBJ2-1,TRBV19,TGTGCCAGTAGTATAGAACCTTGGCGGGAGGGCTACAATGAGCAGTTCTTC,CASSIEPWREGYNEQFF
-,few,TRBJ2-7,TRBV5-1,TGCGCCAGCAGCCCTGGCGGGGTTCGGGACGAGCAGTACTTC,CASSPGGVRDEQYF
-,few,TRBJ2-5,TRBV5-1,TGCGCCAGCAGCCCTCTCTGGGGCCAGACGGCAGGGGAGACCCAGTACTTC,CASSPLWGQTAGETQYF
TRBD1,-,TRBJ2-2,TRBV4-1,TGCGCCAGCAGCCGAGTACCGGGACAGGGAAACACCGGGGAGCTGTTTTTT,CASSRVPGQGNTGELFF
-,-,TRBJ2-1,TRBV7-8,TGTGCCAGCAGCTACAGACCCAATATTTTTACCTACAATGAGCAGTTCTTC,CASSYRPNIFTYNEQFF
TRBD2,-,TRBJ2-7,TRBV11-3,TGTGCCAGCAGCTATTCGACTAGCCACATGTACGAGCAGTACTTC,CASSYSTSHMYEQYF
-,-,TRBJ1-4,TRBV9,TGTGCCAGCAGCGTGCTCCCCGCACAGCCTAATGAAAAACTGTTTTTT,CASSVLPAQPNEKLFF